Below are 19 T cell receptor beta chains sequenced from a single sample in a study of T-cell memory formation after mild COVID-19. Via MiXCR, TCRdb re-called the 5' RACE reads, giving one row per CDR3 protein. The data hold about 270,000 distinct CDR3 sequences, with roughly 15% observed a single time. Material: PBMCs or a T cell subset sorted from them (not recorded which). The receptor source for this set is an adult woman who had mild COVID-19 (a few samples of this study predate the infection). Cell type and time point are not known.

This clonotype was recorded at least ten times. The chain carries TRBV25-1 and TRBJ2-7; D is unclear. Germline CDR1 and CDR2: MGHDK and SYGVNS. Trimming took 7 bases from V and 1 from J, leaving 8 bases between them. The CDR3 has 12 residues. CDR3 DNA: TGTGCCAGCAAAACAGAATCCTACGAGCAGTACTTC. Its protein is CASKTESYEQYF.

The J gene is TRBJ2-3, the V gene TRBV5-1; 9 nucleotides align to TRBD2. The junction had 7 bases not matched to a gene; V was cut back by 1 base and J by 4 bases. CDR3 length equals 16 residues. In germline, CDR1 is SGHRS, CDR2 YFSETQ. The chain's CDR3 is CASSLRSGGMADTQYF. In nucleotides, the CDR3 is TGCGCCAGCAGCTTGAGGAGCGGGGGGATGGCAGATACGCAGTATTTT.

This clonotype turned up a few times. The genes are TRBV5-1 and TRBJ1-2, with 7 bases identical to TRBD1. With V trimmed by 5 bases and J by 4 bases, 14 bases remained unmatched. The V gene's germline CDR1 is SGHRS and CDR2 YFSETQ. This CDR3 comprises 16 residues. CDR3 nucleotide sequence: TGCGCCAGCAGATATACCCGACAGGGCCGGGGCTATGGCTACACCTTC. Protein: CASRYTRQGRGYGYTF.

This clonotype was detected only a few times. This chain connects TRBV5-1 to TRBJ2-1, with D uncertain. The CDR3 runs 12 residues. Deletions cut 0 bases from V and 8 bases from J, with 6 bases between. CDR1 and CDR2 (germline): SGHRS, YFSETQ. The CDR3 DNA reads as TGCGCCAGCAGCTTGGGTGGTTATGAGCAGTTCTTC. Residues: CASSLGGYEQFF.

The chain carries TRBV20-1 and TRBJ2-7; D may be TRBD1 (5 bases). Germline loops: CDR1 DFQATT, CDR2 SNEGSKA (reference sequence). CDR3 length: 14 amino acids. V shed 5 bases and J shed 0 bases, with 14 bases lying between them. The CDR3 region has the DNA TGCAGTGCTTTGGACACCGCAAGCTCCTACGAGCAGTACTTC. Translating gives CSALDTASSYEQYF.

This clonotype was picked up a small number of times. V and J are TRBV7-3 and TRBJ2-3; TRBD2 agrees at 13 bases. This CDR3 spans 17 amino acids. The V segment lost 4 bases and the J segment 4 bases; nucleotides outside the gene matches: 8. CDR1 is SGHTA, CDR2 FQGTGA, per germline. The CDR3 nucleotides are TGTGCCAGCAGCTCCGGACTAGCGGGAGTAATGCCAGATACGCAGTATTTT. It translates to CASSSGLAGVMPDTQYF.

This clonotype was observed a handful of times. V and J are TRBV18 and TRBJ2-7; either TRBD1 or TRBD2 may supply D (5 bases each). V dropped 3 bases and J dropped 6 bases, with 21 bases sitting between them. CDR3 length equals 16 residues. Germline lookup yields CDR1 KGHSH and CDR2 LQKENI. CDR3 in amino acids: CASSPFLGQSGGEQYF. In DNA form, the CDR3 reads TGTGCCAGCTCACCCTTTCTTGGACAATCCGGAGGCGAGCAGTACTTC.

This sequence joins TRBV21-1 and TRBJ2-7; TRBD2, the D gene given by the table, was not confirmed from the DNA. TRBV21-1 is a recognized pseudogene. This CDR3 has 16 residues. The CDR3: CASSTPTSGSSYEQYF. CDR3 DNA: TGTGCCAGCAGCACCCCGACTAGCGGGTCCTCCTACGAGCAGTACTTC.

This clonotype was detected a few times. This chain connects TRBV15 to TRBJ1-2, with 8 positions matching TRBD1. CDR3 length: 14 amino acids. With 5 bases clipped from V and 4 bases from J, the junction kept 6 bases outside the gene matches. Germline loops: CDR1 LNHNV, CDR2 YYDKDF (reference sequence). CDR3 loop: CATSLPDRGYGYTF. In DNA form, the CDR3 reads TGTGCCACCAGCCTTCCCGACAGGGGCTATGGCTACACCTTC.

This clonotype has at least ten counts. V is TRBV18 and J is TRBJ2-3; a possible D gene is TRBD2 (6 bases). This CDR3 is built from 15 residues. CDR1 is KGHSH, CDR2 LQKENI, per germline. Between the trimmed V and J ends, which lost 5 bases and 0 bases, there was a span of 12 bases. CDR3 sequence: CASSTDYSSTDTQYF. Here the CDR3 DNA reads TGTGCCAGCTCAACGGACTATTCCAGCACAGATACGCAGTATTTT.

The chain has TRBV9 and TRBJ1-1, with 10 bases matching TRBD1. Germline CDR1 SGDLS, CDR2 YYNGEE. Trimming removed 0 bases from V and 11 bases from J; junction bases left unmatched: 4. This CDR3 comprises 13 residues. The CDR3 loop is CASSVEDRGRAFF. In DNA, the CDR3 is TGTGCCAGCAGCGTAGAAGACAGGGGGCGGGCTTTCTTT.

This clonotype was seen more than once but under ten times. The V call is TRBV7-9, the J call TRBJ1-1; no firm D call. Trimming removed 5 bases from V and 0 bases from J, with 16 bases in between. The CDR3 is made up of 16 amino acids. The germline CDR1 and CDR2 sequences are SEHNR and FQNEAQ (reference sequence). DNA for the CDR3: TGTGCCAGCAGCGGTAGGACGGGGAACATGAACACTGAAGCTTTCTTT. Translation gives CASSGRTGNMNTEAFF.

This clonotype was seen ten or more times. The chain has TRBV7-3 and TRBJ2-3; possibly TRBD1 for D (6 bases). V was cut by 2 bases and J by 3 bases, with 18 bases left in between. The CDR3 is 17 residues long. The germline gives CDR1 SGHTA, CDR2 FQGTGA. This chain's CDR3 is CASSLGARGQGTDTQYF. As DNA, the CDR3 is TGTGCCAGCAGCTTAGGGGCAAGGGGTCAGGGGACAGATACGCAGTATTTT.

The genes are TRBV5-4 and TRBJ1-2; 7 bases are shared with TRBD1. This CDR3 has 13 amino acids. CDR1 is SGHNT, CDR2 YYREEE, per germline (reference sequence). The V and J ends lost 4 bases and 4 bases, in that order; junction bases with no gene match: 4. In DNA form, the CDR3 reads TGTGCCAGCAGCGAGGGACAGATCTATGGCTACACCTTC. The encoded protein is CASSEGQIYGYTF.

V usage is TRBV30 and J usage is TRBJ1-1; TRBD1 matches 7 bases. CDR3 length: 14 amino acids. The germline CDR1 and CDR2 sequences are GTSNPN and SVGIG (reference sequence). V was clipped by 3 bases and J by 0 bases; unmatched bases: 4. The CDR3 region is CAWSRGTVNTEAFF. As DNA, the CDR3 is TGTGCCTGGAGCCGCGGGACAGTGAACACTGAAGCTTTCTTT.

This clonotype has a single count. This chain links TRBV5-5 with TRBJ2-1, with D perhaps matching TRBD1 (8 bases). CDR3 length: 15 residues. Trimming left V 4 bases short and J 3 bases short, with 14 bases between. Germline V lookup: CDR1 SGHKS, CDR2 YYEKEE (reference sequence). The CDR3 bases are TGTGCCAGCAGCCCTACAGGGGGGGGCTACAATGAGCAGTTCTTC. Encoded protein: CASSPTGGGYNEQFF.

This clonotype was observed a few times. The chain carries TRBV10-3 and TRBJ2-5; D might be TRBD1 or TRBD2, each matching 6 bases. CDR1 and CDR2 from the germline V gene are ENHRY and SYGVKD. There are 13 residues in the CDR3. Trimming left V 5 bases short and J 5 bases short, with 12 bases between. The CDR3 DNA follows: TGTGCCATCAGTAGGGGGGCAGGGGAGACCCAGTACTTC. Translation: CAISRGAGETQYF.

CDR3 sequence: CSAPALESEDTQYF. The CDR3 DNA reads TGCAGTGCCCCCGCTCTTGAATCTGAAGATACGCAGTATTTT. V usage is TRBV20-1 and J usage is TRBJ2-3; D is undetermined. CDR3 length: 14 residues. Trimming left V 6 bases short and J 5 bases short, with 18 bases between. Germline values: CDR1 DFQATT, CDR2 SNEGSKA (reference sequence).

This clonotype came up a few times. The chain couples TRBV2 to TRBJ1-4; 7 positions match TRBD1. The J segment lost 3 bases and the V segment lost 6 bases, leaving 7 bases of the junction unmatched. The germline CDR1 and CDR2 sequences are SNHLY and FYNNEI. The length of the CDR3 is 15 residues. CDR3 protein: CASSLQGLSNEKLFF. CDR3 nucleotides: TGTGCCAGCAGCTTACAGGGGTTGTCTAATGAAAAACTGTTTTTT.